The present TCR beta chain was sequenced within a study of blood T cell repertoires in COVID-19. As for the study in general: T cells, B-cell-depleted T cells, or PBMCs supplied cDNA or gDNA.

After removal of 0 bases from V and 4 bases from J, the junction contained 3 bases not matched to a gene. From germline, CDR1 is KGHSH and CDR2 LQKENI. There are 15 residues in the CDR3. The assay was immunoSEQ multiplex PCR, and TCRdb's table has in-frame clones only and misses some. The data show more than 20,000 clones, with approximately 90% seen just once and less than 30% held by the top ten. The chain is built from TRBV18 and TRBJ2-7, with TRBD1 matching over 10 bases. The clonotype originates from a human donor with active COVID-19. The donor label of this sample is uncertain. Sequencing used peripheral blood. The CDR3 spells CASSPPGQGMYEQYF. The CDR3 nucleotides are TGTGCCAGCTCACCACCGGGACAGGGGATGTACGAGCAGTACTTC.